This TCR beta chain was captured in a study of T-cell reconstitution after alpha-beta-depleted transplantation in children. Trimming took 0 bases from V and 11 from J, leaving 10 bases between them. CDR1 is LGHDT and CDR2 is YNNKEL in the germline V gene (reference sequence). The CDR3 contains 12 residues. This sample's TCRbeta library carried unique molecular identifier barcodes. TCRdb analysed the PCR reads with MiXCR anew, one entry per CDR3 protein. The sample carries hundreds of thousands of distinct CDR3 sequences, about 12% recorded once. Note on this clonotype: Its specificity is not known. This may be a read error, as it is one base from a much larger clone. The conserved phenylalanine or tryptophan normally closing the CDR3 is absent here, so this likely arose from a read error.

Study results and limitations: Expanded clones from the graft, numbering several hundred, reportedly supplied alpha-beta T cells about two months after transplant. Among T cells one year after transplant, newly produced cells accounted for most counts and diversity. Surviving recipient T cells and thymic progenitors produced the high day-60 TCRbeta diversity seen in some patients.

This chain joins TRBV3-1 and TRBJ1-1; D remains unclear. The sequence came from a girl aged 2-10 years with congenital amegakaryocytic thrombocytopenia, due to receive a stem cell transplant. The material sequenced was PBMCs, taken before TCRalphabeta/CD19-depleted stem cell transplant. The CDR3 region is CASSQDLGSAFL. The DNA for the CDR3 is TGTGCCAGCAGCCAAGATCTCGGTTCGGCTTTCCTT.